What follows are 14 T cell receptor beta chains derived from one specimen sequenced in a study of control samples from healthy donors and cancer patients. Sequencing used immunoSEQ multiplex PCR; TCRdb keeps in-frame clones, though not all of them. The sample lists some 130,000 clones; 85% to 95% were seen once. The sample comprised PBMCs. These receptors all come from a middle-aged man with head and neck cancer.

The chain couples TRBV6-2 or TRBV6-3 to TRBJ1-2, with unresolved D. Germline CDR1 reads MNHEY; CDR2 reads SVGEGT. The CDR3 loop spans 11 amino acids. The V end was cut by 0 bases, the J end by 8 bases, with 4 bases between. The DNA of the CDR3 is TGTGCCAGCAGTTACTCTTGGGGCTACACCTTC. Its protein product is CASSYSWGYTF.

The chain is built from TRBV13 and TRBJ2-2, with TRBD2 identical over 7 bases. The V gene's germline CDR1 is PRHDT and CDR2 FYEKMQ (reference sequence). The CDR3 sequence is 16 residues long. The junction had 8 bases not matched to a gene; V was cut back by 2 bases and J by 5 bases. The CDR3 DNA sequence: TGTGCCAGCAGCTTAACGACTAGCTATATGACCGGGGAGCTGTTTTTT. Translating gives CASSLTTSYMTGELFF.

This rearrangement joins TRBV5-1 to TRBJ2-3; D remains unclear. The ends were cut back, 0 bases at V and 1 base at J, with 3 bases in the middle. The germline gives CDR1 SGHRS, CDR2 YFSETQ. This CDR3 region has 13 residues. CDR3 sequence reads: CASSLAGTDTQYF. In nucleotides, the CDR3 is TGCGCCAGCAGCTTGGCAGGCACAGATACGCAGTATTTT.

The chain links TRBV18 to TRBJ2-1, with TRBD1 matching over 9 bases. The germline gives CDR1 KGHSH, CDR2 LQKENI. The CDR3 extends over 16 amino acids. J gave up 7 bases and V 6 bases, and 13 bases lay outside the gene matches. CDR3 region: CASSLFPGQGVNEQFF. The CDR3 DNA reads as TGTGCCAGCTCGCTTTTCCCGGGACAGGGCGTAAATGAGCAGTTCTTC.

This clone was detected once. V and J are TRBV19 and TRBJ2-2; D is possibly TRBD1 (6 bases). Germline V gene data show CDR1 as LNHDA and CDR2 as SQIVND (reference sequence). The V gene lost 2 bases and the J gene lost 7 bases, with 14 bases spanning the gap. The CDR3 totals 15 residues. The CDR3 region has the DNA TGTGCCAGTAGTATAAGTGGACAGAGAGTCGGGGAGCTGTTTTTT. Its translation is CASSISGQRVGELFF.

The chain employs TRBV30 and TRBJ2-7, with 7 positions matching TRBD2. The V and J ends lost 5 bases and 3 bases, in that order; junction bases with no gene match: 13. This CDR3 region has 15 residues. The germline V gene encodes CDR1 GTSNPN and CDR2 SVGIG (reference sequence). This CDR3 reads CAWGPLGEGNYEQYF. The CDR3 nucleotides read TGTGCCTGGGGGCCGTTAGGGGAGGGGAACTACGAGCAGTACTTC.

The V gene is TRBV7-2, the J gene TRBJ2-2; 11 bases agree with TRBD2. The germline V gene encodes CDR1 SGHTA and CDR2 FQGNSA. J was trimmed by 6 bases and V by 3 bases; bases with no gene match: 3. The length of the CDR3 is 15 residues. The chain's CDR3 is CASSFPGLAAGELFF. The DNA for the CDR3 is TGTGCCAGCAGCTTTCCGGGACTAGCGGCCGGGGAGCTGTTTTTT.

J is TRBJ2-4 and V is TRBV28; TRBD1 matches at 8 bases. The CDR3 has 19 residues. Germline V gene data show CDR1 as MDHEN and CDR2 as SYDVKM. The V and J ends lost 6 bases and 8 bases, in that order; junction bases with no gene match: 24. The CDR3 coding sequence is TGTGCCAGCAGCCGAACTCTTCCTCGGACAGGGCGGACCGTGGACATTCAGTACTTC. It codes for CASSRTLPRTGRTVDIQYF.

V is TRBV28 and J is TRBJ1-5, with a weak D call TRBD1 (5 bases). Trimming cost V 6 bases and J 6 bases, with 6 bases left between them. CDR1 and CDR2 from the germline V gene are MDHEN and SYDVKM. CDR3 length: 11 amino acids. The CDR3 region has the DNA TGTGCCAGCAGGGGGGGTCAGCCCCAGCATTTT. This gives the protein CASRGGQPQHF.

The rearrangement joins TRBV18 to TRBJ2-3, with TRBD2 identical over 8 bases. The CDR3 runs 16 residues. Germline V lookup: CDR1 KGHSH, CDR2 LQKENI. The trim removed 6 bases at V and 0 bases at J, leaving 8 bases unmatched. DNA of the CDR3: TGTGCCAGCTCGCAGAGCGGGGGAACTAGCACAGATACGCAGTATTTT. It specifies CASSQSGGTSTDTQYF.

The sample holds one count of this clone. This chain links TRBV3-1 (or the pseudogene TRBV3-2) with TRBJ2-7; D is unresolved. V was cut by 1 base and J by 4 bases, with 8 bases left in between. The length of the CDR3 is 13 residues. Per the germline V gene, CDR1 is LGHDT and CDR2 is YNNKEL (reference sequence). In nucleotides, the CDR3 is TGTGCCAGCAGCCAAGCTGGACGGTACGAGCAGTACTTC. Protein sequence: CASSQAGRYEQYF.

This clone was picked up one time. The CDR3: CASSLPHNYEQYF. The CDR3 DNA follows: TGTGCCAGCAGTTTACCTCATAACTACGAGCAGTACTTC. This chain connects TRBV28 to TRBJ2-7; the D is unclear. V was pared by 2 bases and J by 3 bases, with 8 bases between. This CDR3 spans 13 amino acids. From germline, CDR1 is MDHEN and CDR2 SYDVKM.

The V call is TRBV7-3, the J call TRBJ2-2, with D hard to call. The CDR3 is made up of 12 amino acids. V was trimmed by 4 bases and J by 2 bases, leaving 2 bases between them. Germline CDR1 reads SGHTA; CDR2 reads FQGTGA. This chain's CDR3 is CASSSNTGELFF. The CDR3 region has the DNA TGTGCCAGCAGCTCCAACACCGGGGAGCTGTTTTTT.

Only one count was recorded for this clone. The chain carries TRBV6-5 and TRBJ2-2; D not certain. From germline, CDR1 is MNHEY and CDR2 SVGAGI. With 10 bases removed from V and 5 bases from J, the gap between germline ends came to 11 bases. The CDR3 is 12 amino acids. CDR3: CATSARTGELFF. The CDR3 region has the DNA TGTGCCACCTCCGCTAGGACCGGGGAGCTGTTTTTT.